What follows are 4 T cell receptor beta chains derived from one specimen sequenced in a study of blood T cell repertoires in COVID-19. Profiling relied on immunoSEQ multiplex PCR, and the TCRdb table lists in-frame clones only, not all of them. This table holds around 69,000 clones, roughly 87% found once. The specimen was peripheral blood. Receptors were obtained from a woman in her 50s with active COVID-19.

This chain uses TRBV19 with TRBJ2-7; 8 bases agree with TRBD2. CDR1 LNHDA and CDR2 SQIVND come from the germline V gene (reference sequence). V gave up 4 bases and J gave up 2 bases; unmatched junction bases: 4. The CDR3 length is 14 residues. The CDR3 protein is CASSTYSGTYEQYF. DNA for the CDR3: TGTGCCAGTAGTACCTATAGCGGGACCTACGAGCAGTACTTC.

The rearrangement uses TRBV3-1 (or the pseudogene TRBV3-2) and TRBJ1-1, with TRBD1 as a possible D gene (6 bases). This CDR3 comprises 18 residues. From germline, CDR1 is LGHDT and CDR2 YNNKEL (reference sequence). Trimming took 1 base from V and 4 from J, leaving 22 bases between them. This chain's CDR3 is CASSQVWQGPTSGTEAFF. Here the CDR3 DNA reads TGTGCCAGCAGCCAAGTGTGGCAGGGGCCCACCTCGGGCACTGAAGCTTTCTTT.

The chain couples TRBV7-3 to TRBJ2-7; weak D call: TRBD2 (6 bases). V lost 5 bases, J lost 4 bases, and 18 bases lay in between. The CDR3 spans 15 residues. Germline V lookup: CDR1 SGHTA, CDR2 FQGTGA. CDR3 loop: CASSPTGDSLYEQYF. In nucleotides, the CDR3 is TGTGCCAGCAGCCCCACGGGGGACTCGTTATACGAGCAGTACTTC.

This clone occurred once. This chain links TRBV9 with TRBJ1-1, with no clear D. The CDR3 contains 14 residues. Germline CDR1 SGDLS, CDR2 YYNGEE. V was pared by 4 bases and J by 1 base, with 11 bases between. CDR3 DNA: TGTGCCAGCAGCCCCCGGGTTTCGAACACTGAAGCTTTCTTT. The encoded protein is CASSPRVSNTEAFF.